This entry lists 22 T cell receptor beta chains sequenced from one sample in a study of shared clonotypes between healthy human individuals. Generated by immunoSEQ multiplex PCR, the TCRdb table keeps only in-frame clones and is missing some. The sample holds around 550,000 clones, 95% to 97% seen once. The sequencing input was naive CD4+ T cells sorted from blood. Described subset: CD45RA+ positively selected. These receptors came from a woman aged 25 to 39 in good health.

V and J are TRBV7-6 and TRBJ2-1; TRBD1 aligns across 7 bases. The CDR3 extends over 16 amino acids. V shed 5 bases, J shed 1 base, and the junction held 8 bases outside the gene matches. CDR1 is SGHVS and CDR2 is FNYEAQ in the germline V gene. The CDR3 nucleotides read TGTGCCAGCAGCCGTGTGGGACAGATATCCTACAATGAGCAGTTCTTC. This sequence encodes CASSRVGQISYNEQFF.

Concerning this clone: Other DNA sequences from this sample encode an identical CDR3 as well. The chain has TRBV30 and TRBJ2-5; 7 nucleotides match TRBD1. Germline assignment: CDR1 GTSNPN and CDR2 SVGIG (reference sequence). The V and J ends lost 1 base and 2 bases, in that order; junction bases with no gene match: 1. The CDR3 spans 13 residues. CDR3 amino acids: CAWSGTGQETQYF. The CDR3 DNA follows: TGTGCCTGGAGTGGGACAGGTCAAGAGACCCAGTACTTC.

V usage is TRBV11-3 and J usage is TRBJ1-2; D might be TRBD1 (6 bases). Per germline, CDR1 SGHNT and CDR2 YENEEA. The CDR3 runs 14 residues. V lost 9 bases, J lost 4 bases, and 18 bases lay in between. DNA for the CDR3: TGTGCCAGTGAGCTGGGGGGGCGCCTCTATGGCTACACCTTC. Protein sequence: CASELGGRLYGYTF.

This rearrangement joins TRBV18 to TRBJ2-3; 9 bases line up with TRBD1. The V gene end was trimmed by 3 bases and the J gene end by 1 base; junction bases not matched to a gene: 5. From germline, CDR1 is KGHSH and CDR2 LQKENI. The CDR3 has 16 residues. CDR3 coding DNA: TGTGCCAGCTCACCCCGGCGGACAGGGGGCACAGATACGCAGTATTTT. Its protein is CASSPRRTGGTDTQYF.

V gene TRBV6-5 combines with J gene TRBJ1-1; D is undetermined. V dropped 6 bases and J dropped 3 bases, with 17 bases sitting between them. The CDR3 has 15 amino acids. Germline loops: CDR1 MNHEY, CDR2 SVGAGI. This CDR3 reads CASRSQPNSDTEAFF. In DNA form, the CDR3 reads TGTGCCAGCAGATCACAGCCAAACTCGGACACTGAAGCTTTCTTT.

The chain combines TRBV19 with TRBJ2-5; TRBD2 agrees at 13 bases. TRBJ2-7 matches the DNA end more closely, so the J call is doubtful. This CDR3 spans 16 amino acids. CDR1 LNHDA and CDR2 SQIVND come from the germline V gene (reference sequence). CDR3 region: CASRNKLAGGIYEQYF. CDR3 DNA: TGTGCCAGTCGTAACAAACTAGCGGGAGGGATTTACGAGCAGTACTTC.

V and J are TRBV30 and TRBJ2-3; possible D gene TRBD1, 6 bases. The CDR3 spans 15 residues. Germline-derived CDR1 and CDR2 are GTSNPN and SVGIG (reference sequence). V shed 5 bases and J shed 4 bases, with 19 bases lying between them. The CDR3: CAWSLGPGDPDTQYF. In nucleotides, the CDR3 is TGTGCCTGGTCTTTGGGGCCAGGGGATCCAGATACGCAGTATTTT.

The chain uses TRBV6-5 and TRBJ2-1, with D possibly being TRBD2 (5 bases). V lost 6 bases and J lost 16, with 22 bases in between. CDR1 is MNHEY and CDR2 is SVGAGI in the germline V gene. CDR3 length equals 13 residues. CDR3 nucleotides: TGTGCCAGCAGCCAGATCAGCGGCTCGGAGATTTTCTTC. Protein: CASSQISGSEIFF.

This chain joins TRBV7-9 and TRBJ2-2; a possible D gene is TRBD2 (6 bases). Looked up from germline, CDR1 is SEHNR and CDR2 is FQNEAQ (reference sequence). The CDR3 contains 15 residues. The V gene lost 5 bases and the J gene lost 4 bases, with 14 bases spanning the gap. This CDR3 reads CASSLGLAGTGELFF. As DNA, the CDR3 is TGTGCCAGCAGCCTGGGACTCGCTGGCACCGGGGAGCTGTTTTTT. The variable domain in full, with the rest retrieved from reference TRBV7-9 and TRBJ2-2, is DTGVSQNPRHKITKRGQNVTFRCDPISEHNRLYWYRQTLGQGPEFLTYFQNEAQLEKSRLLSDRFSAERPKGSFSTLEIQRTEQGDSAMYLCASSLGLAGTGELFFGEGSRLTVL.

The gene calls are TRBV7-7 and TRBJ2-7, with D perhaps assigned TRBD1 or TRBD2 (5 bases each). The CDR3 contains 15 residues. V shed 5 bases and J shed 2 bases, with 16 bases lying between them. CDR1 and CDR2 from the germline V gene are SSHAT and FNYEAQ (reference sequence). The CDR3 DNA reads TGTGCCAGCAGCAAAGGGCTTGGGGGAACCTACGAGCAGTACTTC. Translation: CASSKGLGGTYEQYF.

The V gene is TRBV5-6, the J gene TRBJ1-4; no clear D. The V end lost 0 bases, the J end lost 8 bases, and 11 bases lay between the germline ends. The germline gives CDR1 SGHDT, CDR2 YYEEEE. CDR3 length: 14 residues. Written as DNA, the CDR3 is TGTGCCAGCAGCTTGGCTGGGATTCGAGAAAAACTGTTTTTT. Its protein is CASSLAGIREKLFF.

This clone is a singleton in its sample. The rearrangement links TRBV18 to TRBJ2-6, with D hard to call. Per germline, CDR1 KGHSH and CDR2 LQKENI. The CDR3 sequence is 16 residues long. Deletions cut 3 bases from V and 4 bases from J, with 13 bases between. This CDR3 is CASSPRELRGANVLTF. DNA for the CDR3: TGTGCCAGCTCACCGCGCGAGCTCCGGGGGGCCAACGTCCTGACTTTC.

The table lists this clone with a few counts. This sequence joins TRBV5-6 and TRBJ1-2, with TRBD1 identical over 9 bases. CDR3 length: 14 amino acids. Germline CDR1 and CDR2: SGHDT and YYEEEE. V gave up 4 bases and J gave up 1 base; unmatched junction bases: 2. This CDR3 reads CASSLGQGNYGYTF. The CDR3 DNA reads as TGTGCCAGCAGCCTGGGACAGGGTAACTATGGCTACACCTTC.

This chain uses TRBV18 with TRBJ2-5; TRBD2 aligns across 7 bases. The CDR3 contains 15 residues. J was trimmed by 5 bases and V by 3 bases; bases with no gene match: 9. Per germline, CDR1 KGHSH and CDR2 LQKENI. CDR3 sequence (DNA): TGTGCCAGCTCACCTGCGGCGGGAGAGGGGGAGACCCAGTACTTC. Translation gives CASSPAAGEGETQYF.

The chain uses TRBV28 and TRBJ1-2; TRBD1 matches 7 bases. The trim removed 2 bases at V and 4 bases at J, leaving 7 bases unmatched. Germline V lookup: CDR1 MDHEN, CDR2 SYDVKM. The CDR3 spans 15 residues. CDR3 sequence: CASSLPGQKRYGYTF. CDR3 nucleotides: TGTGCCAGCAGTTTACCGGGACAGAAGCGCTATGGCTACACCTTC.

This chain joins TRBV5-1 and TRBJ2-7, with D perhaps given as TRBD1 or TRBD2 (6 bases each). The V and J ends lost 1 base and 5 bases respectively, with 13 bases between them. CDR1 and CDR2 from the germline V gene are SGHRS and YFSETQ. The CDR3 consists of 14 residues. The CDR3 here is CASSLYGGLDEQYF. The CDR3 DNA sequence: TGCGCCAGCAGCTTGTATGGGGGGCTGGACGAGCAGTACTTC.

The CDR3 reads CAIKGQGATDNEQFF. CDR3 nucleotide sequence: TGTGCCATCAAGGGACAGGGGGCAACGGACAATGAGCAGTTCTTC. The rearrangement uses TRBV10-3 and TRBJ2-1, with TRBD1 matching 12 bases. The germline V gene encodes CDR1 ENHRY and CDR2 SYGVKD. The CDR3 covers 15 residues. J was trimmed by 5 bases and V by 7 bases; bases with no gene match: 6.

V is TRBV2 and J is TRBJ2-7; 7 bases fit TRBD1. Germline V gene sequence: CDR1 SNHLY, CDR2 FYNNEI. Germline trimming cut 1 base from V and 0 bases from J; bases unmatched to any gene: 0. This CDR3 is built from 14 residues. CDR3 in amino acids: CASSEDRGSYEQYF. The CDR3, as DNA: TGTGCCAGCAGTGAAGACAGGGGCTCCTACGAGCAGTACTTC.

V and J are TRBV18 and TRBJ1-1, with 9 bases matching TRBD1. Germline CDR1 and CDR2: KGHSH and LQKENI. This CDR3 is 15 amino acids long. Germline trimming cut 2 bases from V and 7 bases from J; bases unmatched to any gene: 8. The CDR3 nucleotides are TGTGCCAGCTCACCATCCGGGACAGGGAGTATTGAAGCTTTCTTT. Translation: CASSPSGTGSIEAFF. Drawing the rest from reference TRBV18 and TRBJ1-1, the complete variable domain is NAGVMQNPRHLVRRRGQEARLRCSPMKGHSHVYWYRQLPEEGLKFMVYLQKENIIDESGMPKERFSAEFPKEGPSILRIQQVVRGDSAAYFCASSPSGTGSIEAFFGQGTRLTVV.

The chain combines TRBV2 with TRBJ2-3; D gene unclear. The germline V gene has CDR1 SNHLY and CDR2 FYNNEI. V lost 7 bases, J lost 4 bases, and 6 bases lay in between. This CDR3 has 11 residues. The CDR3: CASIQSDTQYF. The DNA for the CDR3 is TGTGCCAGCATACAGTCAGATACGCAGTATTTT.

The chain combines TRBV18 with TRBJ1-4; a weak D match, TRBD1 (6 bases). CDR3 length: 15 residues. V dropped 1 base and J dropped 2 bases, with 8 bases sitting between them. In germline, CDR1 is KGHSH, CDR2 LQKENI. The CDR3 nucleotides are TGTGCCAGCTCACCACAGGGGGAGACTAATGAAAAACTGTTTTTT. Translation: CASSPQGETNEKLFF.

The V and J genes are TRBV11-2 and TRBJ2-1; the match to TRBD2 covers 10 bases. The CDR3 length is 15 residues. J gave up 4 bases and V 0 bases, and 0 bases lay outside the gene matches. Germline CDR1 SGHAT, CDR2 FQNNGV. CDR3 coding DNA: TGTGCCAGCAGCTTAGAACTAGCGGGATACAATGAGCAGTTCTTC. It yields the protein CASSLELAGYNEQFF.